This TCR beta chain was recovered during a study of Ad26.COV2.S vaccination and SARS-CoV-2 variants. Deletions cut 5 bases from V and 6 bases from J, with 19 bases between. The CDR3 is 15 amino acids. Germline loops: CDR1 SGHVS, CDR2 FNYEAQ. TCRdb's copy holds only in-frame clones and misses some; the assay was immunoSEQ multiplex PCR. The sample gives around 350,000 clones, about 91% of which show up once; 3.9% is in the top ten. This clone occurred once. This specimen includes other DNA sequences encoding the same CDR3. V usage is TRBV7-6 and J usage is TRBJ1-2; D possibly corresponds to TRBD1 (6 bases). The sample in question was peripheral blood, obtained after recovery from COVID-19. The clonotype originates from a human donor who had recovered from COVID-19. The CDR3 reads CASSLRTDYGDGYTF. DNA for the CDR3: TGTGCCAGCAGCCTACGGACAGATTACGGGGATGGCTACACCTTC.